The rows below give T cell receptor beta chains drawn from one sample of a study of blood T cell repertoires in COVID-19. Clones were read by immunoSEQ multiplex PCR, and TCRdb kept only the in-frame ones, dropping some. The sample holds roughly 330,000 clones; more than 70% are singletons and the top ten take about 1.2%. The sequenced material came from peripheral blood. The receptors derive from a woman aged 50 to 60 with acute or convalescent COVID-19. The CDR3 runs from the conserved cysteine through the conserved F or W. A D gene is named only where the DNA matches it firmly. Size tells how often a clone was seen (once, few, many) or the class of an expanded clone, and some rows leave it out.

TRBJ2-1 - - TRBV2 TGTGCCAGCAGTTTATTCCGGTCATACAATGAGCAGTTCTTC CASSLFRSYNEQFF
TRBJ1-4 - TRBD1 TRBV6-1 TGTGCCAGCAGTGTGACAGGGGGCAATGGCAATGAAAAACTGTTTTTT CASSVTGGNGNEKLFF
TRBJ2-7 once - TRBV23-1 TGCGCCAGCAGCCCCCCGTGGAGTTCCTACGAGCAGTACTTC CASSPPWSSYEQYF
TRBJ2-2 few - TRBV5-1 TGCGCCAGCCGGTCGGGGACTCCGAACACCGGGGAGCTGTTTTTT CASRSGTPNTGELFF
TRBJ2-1 - - TRBV19 TGTGCCAGTAGTATATCGACAGTCTACAATGAGCAGTTCTTC CASSISTVYNEQFF
TRBJ1-4 - - TRBV19 TGTGCCAACAGGAGCGATGAAAAACTGTTTTTT CANRSDEKLFF
TRBJ1-4 - - TRBV30 TGTGCCTGGAGTGTACAGAACGGTGAAAAACTGTTTTTT CAWSVQNGEKLFF
TRBJ1-2 once - TRBV10-3 TGTGCCACAGAACAGGGAGTCTACTATGGCTACACCTTC CATEQGVYYGYTF
TRBJ2-3 - TRBD2 TRBV4-2 TGTGCCAGCAGCCAAGATGTTAGCGGGAGCGCAGATACGCAGTATTTT CASSQDVSGSADTQYF
TRBJ1-2 - - TRBV18 TGTGCCAGCTCACCCGGGGCGGGGCGCGACTATGGCTACACCTTC CASSPGAGRDYGYTF
TRBJ2-3 - TRBD1 TRBV6-2/TRBV6-3 TGTGCCAGCAGTCCCAGGACAGGAGAGGGGACAGATACGCAGTATTTT CASSPRTGEGTDTQYF
TRBJ1-1 - - TRBV13 TGTGCCAGCAGCTTAATCGGCACTGAAGCTTTCTTT CASSLIGTEAFF
TRBJ2-3 - TRBD2 TRBV2 TGTGCCAGCAGTGTGGTGCGGGGGGGCACAGATACGCAGTATTTT CASSVVRGGTDTQYF
TRBJ2-7 - - TRBV3-1/TRBV3-2 TGTGCCAGCAGCCAAGGGTTGGCCAGTACCTACGAGCAGTACTTC CASSQGLASTYEQYF
TRBJ1-2 - - TRBV11-3 TGTGCCAGCAGAACACCGGGGGATGGCTACACCTTC CASRTPGDGYTF
TRBJ1-4 - - TRBV6-1 TGTGCCAGCAGTGAAGTTACGCAGGCACCCAGTGAAAAACTGTTTTTT CASSEVTQAPSEKLFF
TRBJ1-5 - - TRBV30 TGTGCCTGGAGTGGGCAGGGGAATCAGCCCCAGCATTTT CAWSGQGNQPQHF
TRBJ1-1 - - TRBV30 TGTGCCTGTTTTGGGGGGGTGAGTACTGAAGCTTTCTTT CACFGGVSTEAFF
TRBJ2-1 - - TRBV19 TGTGCCACCAACATTCGAACGGACTCTGAGCAGTTCTTC CATNIRTDSEQFF
TRBJ1-1 - - TRBV12-3/TRBV12-4 TGTGCCAGCAGTTCCAACAGAAACACTGAAGCTTTCTTT CASSSNRNTEAFF
TRBJ2-2 - TRBD2 TRBV18 TGTGCCAGCTCGCCGATAGCGGGAGCCCCTTCGACCGGGGAGCTGTTTTTT CASSPIAGAPSTGELFF
TRBJ1-5 few - TRBV4-1 TGCGCCAGCAGTCTAACAGGGATCAACAATCAGCCCCAGCATTTT CASSLTGINNQPQHF
TRBJ2-3 - TRBD2 TRBV7-2 TGTGCCAGCAGCTTAGCTCGGGGGGGTACGCAGTATTTT CASSLARGGTQYF
TRBJ1-5 - TRBD1 TRBV28 TGTGCCAGCAGTTTACGACAGGGAAATCAGCCCCAGCATTTT CASSLRQGNQPQHF
TRBJ1-2 - TRBD1 TRBV2 TGTGCCAGCAAAAGGGGGCAGGGGGCGCCCGGCTACACCTTC CASKRGQGAPGYTF
TRBJ2-4 - - TRBV27 TGTGCCAGCAGTTCTCGACAGACCCCGATTCCTGGCAAAAACATTCAGTACTTC CASSSRQTPIPGKNIQYF
TRBJ2-3 few TRBD2 TRBV7-2 TGTGCCAGCAGCTCGAGGGGACTAGCGGGAGGTCCAGATACGCAGTATTTT CASSSRGLAGGPDTQYF
TRBJ1-2 - TRBD1 TRBV19 TGTGCCAGTAATACAGTTAGACAGGGCGTTCCTAACTATGGCTACACCTTC CASNTVRQGVPNYGYTF
TRBJ2-7 - TRBD2 TRBV30 TGTGCCTGGAGTGTAGGGGATAGCGGGCTGTACGAGCAGTACTTC CAWSVGDSGLYEQYF
TRBJ1-6 - TRBD1 TRBV3-1/TRBV3-2 TGTGCCAGCAGACAGGGGGATGACTCACCCCTCCACTTT CASRQGDDSPLHF
TRBJ2-1 - TRBD2 TRBV2 TGTGCCAGCAGTGAACTAGCGGGGGGGCGGGATGAGCAGTTCTTC CASSELAGGRDEQFF
TRBJ1-1 - - TRBV7-2 TGTGCCAGCAGCCCAAGGCCGGGGGGGGCTGAAGCTTTCTTT CASSPRPGGAEAFF
TRBJ2-3 - - TRBV9 TGTGCCAGCAGCTCCGCGACTTCCCTAGCAGATACGCAGTATTTT CASSSATSLADTQYF